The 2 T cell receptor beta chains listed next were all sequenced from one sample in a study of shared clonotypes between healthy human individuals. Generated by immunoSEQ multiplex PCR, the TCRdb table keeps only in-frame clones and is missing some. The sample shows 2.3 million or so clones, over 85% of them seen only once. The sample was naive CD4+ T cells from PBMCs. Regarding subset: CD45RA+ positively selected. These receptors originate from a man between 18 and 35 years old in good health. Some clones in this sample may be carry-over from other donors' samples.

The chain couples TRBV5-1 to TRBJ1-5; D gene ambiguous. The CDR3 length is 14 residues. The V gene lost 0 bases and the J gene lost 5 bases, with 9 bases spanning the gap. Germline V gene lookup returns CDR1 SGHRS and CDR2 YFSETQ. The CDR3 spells CASSLDSPHQPQHF. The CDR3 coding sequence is TGCGCCAGCAGCTTGGACAGTCCGCATCAGCCCCAGCATTTT.

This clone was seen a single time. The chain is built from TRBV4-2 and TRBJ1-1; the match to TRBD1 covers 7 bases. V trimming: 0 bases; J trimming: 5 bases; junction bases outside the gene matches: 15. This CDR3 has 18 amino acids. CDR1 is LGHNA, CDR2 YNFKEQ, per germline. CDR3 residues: CASSQDTTSTGQSTEAFF. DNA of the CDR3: TGTGCCAGCAGCCAAGATACTACCTCGACGGGACAGAGTACTGAAGCTTTCTTT.